These T cell receptor beta chains were read from a single sample in a study of tumor-infiltrating lymphocytes in primary liver carcinoma. One entry per CDR3 protein results from TCRdb running MiXCR on the multiplex PCR reads. The profile covers about 120,000 distinct CDR3 sequences, with about 68% appearing a single time and approximately 9.9% taken by the ten largest. Source material: liver tumor tissue from sampling region 1. The receptors derive from a woman aged 55-70 years with primary liver carcinoma and hepatitis B virus infection. Each CDR3 is given with its conserved first and last residue. D genes are given only for firm matches. For some rows the clone size is stated as once, few or many, or as a class when expanded; others skip it.

V	size	D	J	DNA	CDR3
TRBV29-1	NA	NA	TRBJ2-3	TGCAGCGTTGCGTTTGGTGCAGATACGCAGTATTTT	CSVAFGADTQYF
TRBV28	NA	TRBD2	TRBJ2-1	TGTGTCACCACTAGCGCCTACAATGAGCAGTTCTTC	CVTTSAYNEQFF
TRBV29-1	NA	TRBD2	TRBJ2-1	TGCAGCTTTGTCCTTTCTAGCGGGAGCTACCATGAGCAGTTCTTC	CSFVLSSGSYHEQFF
TRBV5-1	many	NA	TRBJ2-7	TGCGCCAGCAGCCTCTTGGGGGGTTTGGAGCAGTACTTC	CASSLLGGLEQYF
TRBV6-4	many	TRBD2	TRBJ2-3	TGTGCCAGCAGTGTTATAGCGGGCTCCACAGATACGCAGTATTTT	CASSVIAGSTDTQYF
TRBV11-2	NA	TRBD2	TRBJ2-3	TGTGCCAGCAGCCCCAGTTACAGTGGGAGGGCCGATACGCAGTATTTT	CASSPSYSGRADTQYF
TRBV5-1	few	TRBD1	TRBJ2-5	TGCGCCAGCAGCTGGGACAGACAAGAGACCCAGTACTTC	CASSWDRQETQYF
TRBV11-2	few	TRBD1	TRBJ1-2	TGTGCCAGCAGTTTACAGGGGGGCTATGGCTACACCTTC	CASSLQGGYGYTF
TRBV5-1	NA	TRBD1	TRBJ1-4	TGCGCCAGCAGCTTGACGGGACAGGGACGTGAAAAACTGTTTTTT	CASSLTGQGREKLFF
TRBV28	NA	NA	TRBJ2-6	TGTGCCAGCAGTAGCGATTGGTCTGGGGCCAACGTCCTGACTTTC	CASSSDWSGANVLTF
TRBV11-2	NA	NA	TRBJ2-1	TGTGCCAGCGCCCCTGGGGGCAGTTCCTATGAGCAGTTCTTC	CASAPGGSSYEQFF
TRBV11-3	NA	NA	TRBJ2-2	TGTGCCAGCAGGACCAGGGTTAGGGATCGAATGAACACCGGGGAGCTGTTTTTT	CASRTRVRDRMNTGELFF
TRBV12-3/TRBV12-4	few	NA	TRBJ2-2	TGTGCCAGCAGTCCTCAGGGGATCGCGAACACCGGGGAGCTGTTTTTT	CASSPQGIANTGELFF
TRBV6-2/TRBV6-3	NA	NA	TRBJ2-7	TGTGCCAGCAGTTACGAGAGCTACGAGCAGCACTTC	CASSYESYEQHF
TRBV5-4	few	NA	TRBJ2-5	TGTGCCAGCAGCTTGAAGACGGGACACCAAGAGACCCAGTACTTC	CASSLKTGHQETQYF
TRBV5-4	NA	NA	TRBJ2-5	TGTGCCAGCATGAGGGCAGTGACTAGCGCAGGGGGAGAGACCCAGTACTTC	CASMRAVTSAGGETQYF
TRBV10-3	NA	TRBD1	TRBJ1-5	TGTGCCATCAGTGACAGACAGGGGGCTAGCAATCAGCCCCAGCATTTT	CAISDRQGASNQPQHF
TRBV11-2	NA	TRBD2	TRBJ2-1	TGCGCCAGCGGCTTAGACGGGACTAGCGGGAGGGGAATCGGGGTCAATGAGCAGTTCTTC	CASGLDGTSGRGIGVNEQFF
TRBV5-6	NA	NA	TRBJ2-7	TGTGCCAGCAGCCGACGAAGCGGGTCCTACGAGCAGTACTTC	CASSRRSGSYEQYF
TRBV11-1	NA	NA	TRBJ2-7	TGTGCCAGCAGCTTAGAAAAGGGTAGCGGATCTTACGAGCAGTACTTC	CASSLEKGSGSYEQYF
TRBV20-1	NA	NA	TRBJ2-7	TGCAGTGTCGCAGTAAGCTCCTACGAGCAGTACTTC	CSVAVSSYEQYF
TRBV5-6	NA	NA	TRBJ2-7	TGTGCCAGCAGCCCGGATTTGGGCGGAGCCCACTCCTACGAGCTGTACTTC	CASSPDLGGAHSYELYF
TRBV11-2	medium-sized	NA	TRBJ1-1	TGTGCCAGCAGTTGGGGAGTGAACACTGAAGCTTTCTTT	CASSWGVNTEAFF
TRBV11-3	NA	TRBD2	TRBJ2-1	TGTGCCAATAGCAGGACTAGCGGGAGTGGGAATGAGCAGTTCTTC	CANSRTSGSGNEQFF
TRBV11-2	NA	TRBD2	TRBJ2-3	TGTGCCAGCAGCAGGAGACTAGCGGGAGGGCCGGGGGATACGCAGTATTTT	CASSRRLAGGPGDTQYF
TRBV28	few	NA	TRBJ1-2	TGTGCCAGCAGTTTACAGGGACGCGGCTACACCTTC	CASSLQGRGYTF
TRBV11-2	NA	TRBD2	TRBJ2-2	TGTGCCAGCAGACGTCAACTAGCGGAAAACACTGGGGAGCTGTTTTTT	CASRRQLAENTGELFF
TRBV5-1	few	TRBD1	TRBJ2-1	TGCGCCGCCTTGGAAGGGACAGGGGCGAGCTCCTACAATGAGCAGTTCTTC	CAALEGTGASSYNEQFF
TRBV11-2	NA	NA	TRBJ2-7	TGTGCCAGCAGCCCTCCAGAGGGCAGGGTGTGGAACTACGAGCAGTACTTC	CASSPPEGRVWNYEQYF
TRBV29-1	many	NA	TRBJ1-2	TGCAGCCCTAGGAGGGATAACTATGGCTACACCTTC	CSPRRDNYGYTF
TRBV20-1	NA	NA	TRBJ2-5	TGCAGTCCTAGAGTGGACTTAGGAACCCAGTACTTC	CSPRVDLGTQYF
TRBV5-5	NA	NA	TRBJ2-3	TGTGCCAGCGGCTTGGGGGCAGCTAGCACAGATACACAGTATTTT	CASGLGAASTDTQYF
TRBV7-3	NA	TRBD1	TRBJ2-6	TGTGCCAGCATCTTAACGGTCCAGGGGGCAAGTGGGGCCAACGTCCTGACTTTC	CASILTVQGASGANVLTF
TRBV28	NA	NA	TRBJ1-5	TGTGCCAGCAGTTTATGGGGTGCCGGGCCGTCGAGACAGCCCCAGCATTTT	CASSLWGAGPSRQPQHF
TRBV10-3	many	NA	TRBJ2-5	TGTGCCATCAGTGACGGGCCCAGAGCCCAAAAAGCTCAAGAGACCCAGTACTTC	CAISDGPRAQKAQETQYF
TRBV6-5	many	NA	TRBJ1-2	TGTGCCAGCAGTTTGGGACGGAACTATGGCTACACCTTC	CASSLGRNYGYTF
TRBV6-1	many	NA	TRBJ1-6	TGTGCCACCGCCTACGACATCACAAATTCACCCCTCCACTTT	CATAYDITNSPLHF
TRBV11-3	NA	NA	TRBJ2-1	TGTGCCAGCAGACTTCTAGTGGGGGCCCTCGTTGAGCAGTTCTTC	CASRLLVGALVEQFF
TRBV7-9	many	TRBD1	TRBJ2-3	TGTGCCAGCAGCTTACAAGTTAGGACAGGGGCAACAGATACGCAGTATTTT	CASSLQVRTGATDTQYF
TRBV11-1	NA	NA	TRBJ2-2	TGTGCCAGCAGCTTGAGGGCCGGTGGATCCGGGGGGCTGCTTTTT	CASSLRAGGSGGLLF
TRBV10-3	NA	NA	TRBJ2-1	TGTGCCATCAGTGACCAGGAGAATTACTACAATGAGCAGTTCTTC	CAISDQENYYNEQFF
TRBV7-8	many	TRBD2	TRBJ2-1	TGTGCCAGCAGCTTATCTAGCGGGAGGTCTGAGCAGTTCTTC	CASSLSSGRSEQFF
TRBV11-1	NA	NA	TRBJ2-3	TGCGCCAGCAGCTTATACTGGGGGTCAGATGCGCAGTATTTT	CASSLYWGSDAQYF
TRBV29-1	NA	NA	TRBJ2-3	TGCAGCGTTGGTAACCAAGGGAGTGCAGATACGCACTATTTT	CSVGNQGSADTHYF
TRBV18	NA	TRBD1	TRBJ2-7	TGTGCCAGCTCACCACGTGGGACAGTACAACAAGCCTACGAGAAGTACTTC	CASSPRGTVQQAYEKYF
TRBV11-2	NA	TRBD2	TRBJ2-7	TGTACCAGCAGGAAACCGGGGCTAGCGGAGCTCTACAAGCAGTACTTC	CTSRKPGLAELYKQYF
TRBV28	NA	NA	TRBJ1-1	TGTGCCAGCAGTTTATTGCAAGGGCCAGGGAGAGCTTTATTT	CASSLLQGPGRALF
TRBV4-2	many	TRBD2	TRBJ2-5	TGTGCCAGCAGCCAAGGAGCGGGGGGCATCGGTGGGACCCAGTACTTC	CASSQGAGGIGGTQYF
TRBV5-1	NA	NA	TRBJ1-1	TGCGCCAGCAGCCCGCTGACCGATATCACTGTAGCTTTCTTT	CASSPLTDITVAFF
TRBV10-1	NA	NA	TRBJ2-1	TGCACCAGCAGTGAGTCCGGTTCAGGGCGCAATGAGCAGTTCTTC	CTSSESGSGRNEQFF
TRBV28	few	NA	TRBJ2-3	TGTGCCAGCGGTCTGGGCAGCACAGATACGCAGTATTTT	CASGLGSTDTQYF
TRBV6-1	many	TRBD2	TRBJ2-1	TGTGCCAGCAGTGAATTTGGGACTAGAACCTACAATGAGCAGTTCTTC	CASSEFGTRTYNEQFF